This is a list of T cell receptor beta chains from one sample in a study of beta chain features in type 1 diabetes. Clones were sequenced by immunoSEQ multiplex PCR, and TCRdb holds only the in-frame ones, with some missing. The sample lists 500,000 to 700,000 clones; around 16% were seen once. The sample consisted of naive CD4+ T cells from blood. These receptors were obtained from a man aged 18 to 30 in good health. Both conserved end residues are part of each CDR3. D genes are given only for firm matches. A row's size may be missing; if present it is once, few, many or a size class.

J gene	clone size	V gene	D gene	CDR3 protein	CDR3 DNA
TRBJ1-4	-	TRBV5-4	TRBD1	CASSWGQGGEKLFF	TGTGCCAGCAGCTGGGGACAGGGCGGCGAAAAACTGTTTTTT
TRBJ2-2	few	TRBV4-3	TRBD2	CASSLAGGSGELFF	TGCGCCAGCAGTTTAGCGGGAGGAAGCGGGGAGCTGTTTTTT
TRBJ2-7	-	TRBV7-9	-	CASSLVVETYEQYF	TGTGCCAGCAGCTTAGTAGTGGAAACCTACGAGCAGTACTTC
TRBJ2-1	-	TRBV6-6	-	CASRDYRDSSYNEQFF	TGTGCCAGCAGGGATTACAGGGATTCCTCCTACAATGAGCAGTTCTTC
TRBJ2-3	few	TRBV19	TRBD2	CASSTGAGAHRRTDTQYF	TGTGCCAGTAGTACGGGAGCGGGGGCCCACCGGAGGACAGATACGCAGTATTTT
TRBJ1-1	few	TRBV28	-	CASAGLNTEAFF	TGTGCCAGCGCAGGGCTGAACACTGAAGCTTTCTTT
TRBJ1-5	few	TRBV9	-	CASSVGNQPQHF	TGTGCCAGCAGCGTCGGTAATCAGCCCCAGCATTTT
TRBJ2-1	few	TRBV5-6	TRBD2	CASSLGAGGQGEQFF	TGTGCCAGCAGCTTGGGAGCGGGAGGGCAAGGAGAGCAGTTCTTC
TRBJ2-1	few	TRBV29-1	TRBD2	CSVKVLAGGFNEQFF	TGCAGCGTGAAAGTACTAGCGGGGGGATTCAATGAGCAGTTCTTC
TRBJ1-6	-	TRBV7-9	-	CASSEMAMGSPLHF	TGTGCCAGCAGCGAGATGGCCATGGGATCACCCCTCCACTTT
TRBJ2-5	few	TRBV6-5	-	CASMGVLETQYF	TGTGCCAGCATGGGGGTGCTGGAGACCCAGTACTTC
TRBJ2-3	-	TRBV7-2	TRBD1	CASSQTGTGATDTQYF	TGTGCCAGCAGCCAAACCGGGACAGGAGCCACAGATACGCAGTATTTT
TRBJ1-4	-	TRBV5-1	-	CASSLSGRAGEKLFF	TGCGCCAGCAGCTTGTCAGGCAGGGCGGGTGAAAAACTGTTTTTT
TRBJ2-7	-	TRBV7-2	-	CASSPGLGLEQYF	TGTGCCAGCAGCCCTGGGCTGGGTTTGGAGCAGTACTTC
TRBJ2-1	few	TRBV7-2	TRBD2	CASSTLTSGRLYNEQFF	TGTGCCAGCAGCACACTTACTAGCGGGAGACTCTACAATGAGCAGTTCTTC
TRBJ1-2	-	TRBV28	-	CASSSVQVTYGYTF	TGTGCCAGCAGCTCCGTTCAGGTGACCTATGGCTACACCTTC
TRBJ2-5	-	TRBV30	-	CAWSQETQYF	TGTGCCTGGAGCCAAGAGACCCAGTACTTC
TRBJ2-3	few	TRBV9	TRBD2	CASSSQLAGGTDTQYF	TGTGCCAGCAGCTCTCAACTAGCGGGGGGCACAGATACGCAGTATTTT
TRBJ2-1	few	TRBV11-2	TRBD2	CASSLESGGQFF	TGTGCCAGCAGCTTAGAGAGCGGGGGGCAGTTCTTC
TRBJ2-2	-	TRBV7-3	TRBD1	CASSPGDRTFNTGELFF	TGTGCCAGCAGCCCGGGGGACAGGACCTTCAACACCGGGGAGCTGTTTTTT
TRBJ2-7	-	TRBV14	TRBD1	CASSRYRPGQGSYEQYF	TGTGCCAGCAGCCGCTATCGACCGGGACAGGGCTCCTACGAGCAGTACTTC
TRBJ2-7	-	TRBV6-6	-	CASSYRDSSYEQYF	TGTGCCAGCAGTTACCGGGACTCCTCCTACGAGCAGTACTTC
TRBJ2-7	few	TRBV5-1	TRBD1	CASSITGTGSHEQYF	TGCGCCAGCAGCATAACAGGGACAGGGTCCCACGAGCAGTACTTC
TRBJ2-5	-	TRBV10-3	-	CAISESYGETQYF	TGTGCCATCAGTGAGTCCTACGGGGAGACCCAGTACTTC
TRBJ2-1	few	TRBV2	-	CASSETVRSYNEQFF	TGTGCCAGCAGTGAAACTGTGCGCTCCTACAATGAGCAGTTCTTC
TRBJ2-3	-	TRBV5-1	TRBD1	CASSLGQGEDTQYF	TGCGCCAGCAGCTTGGGACAGGGGGAAGATACGCAGTATTTT
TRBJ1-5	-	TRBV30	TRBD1	CAWSVPRGLYNQPQHF	TGTGCCTGGAGTGTACCGAGGGGGCTTTACAATCAGCCCCAGCATTTT
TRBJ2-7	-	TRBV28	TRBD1	CASSLTGSASYEQYF	TGTGCCAGCAGTTTGACAGGGTCGGCCTCCTACGAGCAGTACTTC
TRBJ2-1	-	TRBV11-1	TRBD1	CASSRNRGLSSNEQFF	TGTGCCAGCAGCCGCAACAGGGGGCTTTCATCGAATGAGCAGTTCTTC
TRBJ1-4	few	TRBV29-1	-	CSVARSTGEEKLFF	TGCAGCGTTGCCCGTAGTACGGGAGAGGAAAAACTGTTTTTT
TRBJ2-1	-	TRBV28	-	CASRIWGQSSYNEQFF	TGTGCCAGCAGGATCTGGGGACAAAGCTCCTACAATGAGCAGTTCTTC
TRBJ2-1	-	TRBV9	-	CASSARTADNEQFF	TGTGCCAGCAGCGCCCGGACCGCGGACAATGAGCAGTTCTTC
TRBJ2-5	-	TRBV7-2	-	CASSLSLFQETQYF	TGTGCCAGCAGCTTAAGCCTATTCCAAGAGACCCAGTACTTC
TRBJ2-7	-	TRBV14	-	CASSQQQGRYEQYF	TGTGCCAGCAGCCAACAACAGGGTCGATACGAGCAGTACTTC
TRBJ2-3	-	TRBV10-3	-	CASTLTSARSTDTQYF	TGTGCCTCGACTCTGACCAGCGCCCGTAGCACAGATACGCAGTATTTT
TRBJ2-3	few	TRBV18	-	CASSQAGTDTQYF	TGTGCCAGCTCACAGGCGGGCACAGATACGCAGTATTTT
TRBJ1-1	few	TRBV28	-	CAVWGLRTEAFF	TGTGCGGTTTGGGGTTTAAGGACTGAAGCTTTCTTT
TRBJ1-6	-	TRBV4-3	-	CASSARIGAVNSPLHF	TGCGCCAGCAGCGCAAGAATCGGGGCGGTTAATTCACCCCTCCACTTT
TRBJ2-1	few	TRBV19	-	CASSIKPDNEQFF	TGTGCCAGTAGTATTAAGCCTGACAATGAGCAGTTCTTC